These 19 T cell receptor beta chains were sequenced from one sample in a study of technical replicates of blood from four donors. The table came from immunoSEQ multiplex PCR; TCRdb's copy has only in-frame clones and leaves some out. The sample has some 77,000 clones, approximately 83% seen once. Input material: PBMCs. Receptors were obtained from a human donor in good health. Some clones in this sample may be carry-over from other donors' samples.

The chain joins TRBV7-6 to TRBJ2-2; possibly TRBD1 for D (6 bases). Between the trimmed V and J ends, which lost 4 bases and 7 bases, there was a span of 13 bases. This CDR3 has 14 residues. Germline-derived CDR1 and CDR2 are SGHVS and FNYEAQ. Here the CDR3 reads CASSSFAGVGELFF. DNA for the CDR3: TGTGCCAGCAGCTCATTTGCAGGGGTCGGGGAGCTGTTTTTT.

The chain combines TRBV11-1 with TRBJ1-4, with a possible D match to TRBD1 (6 bases). Trimming pared 5 bases from V and 7 bases from J, leaving 23 bases between. The germline V gene encodes CDR1 SGHAT and CDR2 FQDESV (reference sequence). CDR3 size: 17 residues. The CDR3 nucleotides read TGTGCCAGCAGCCAGACCGGGACACACTCAGGAGGTGAAAAACTGTTTTTT. This sequence encodes CASSQTGTHSGGEKLFF.

The chain employs TRBV7-2 and TRBJ2-7, with TRBD1 matching over 9 bases. Trimming took 5 bases from V and 4 from J; bases not matched to a gene: 3. CDR3 length: 13 residues. Germline lookup yields CDR1 SGHTA and CDR2 FQGNSA. Here the CDR3 reads CASSQDRGYEQYF. For the CDR3, the DNA is TGTGCCAGCAGCCAGGACAGGGGTTACGAGCAGTACTTC.

This chain joins TRBV13 and TRBJ1-4; 8 nucleotides agree with TRBD1. The CDR3 has 14 residues. Germline V lookup: CDR1 PRHDT, CDR2 FYEKMQ (reference sequence). The V gene end was trimmed by 4 bases and the J gene end by 8 bases; junction bases not matched to a gene: 6. The CDR3 bases are TGTGCCAGCAGCTCGACAGGGGCAGGGGAAAAACTGTTTTTT. This encodes CASSSTGAGEKLFF.

The V and J genes are TRBV19 and TRBJ1-5, with D tentatively TRBD1 (5 bases). Deletions cut 8 bases from V and 6 bases from J, with 20 bases between. The CDR3 consists of 15 residues. From germline, CDR1 is LNHDA and CDR2 SQIVND (reference sequence). Here the CDR3 DNA reads TGTGCCAGTTCCCCCGGGGGTAGGGGCGGTCAGCCCCAGCATTTT. Amino acid sequence: CASSPGGRGGQPQHF.

This chain connects TRBV7-9 to TRBJ2-7; TRBD1 aligns across 11 bases. Trimming removed 3 bases from V and 9 bases from J; junction bases left unmatched: 13. Germline V CDR1 and CDR2: SEHNR, FQNEAQ (reference sequence). This CDR3 has 16 amino acids. The CDR3 is CASSFWTGTGGGGQYF. The CDR3 DNA sequence: TGTGCCAGCAGCTTTTGGACCGGGACAGGGGGTGGCGGGCAGTACTTC.

The rearrangement links TRBV9 to TRBJ1-2; 7 bases match TRBD1. J was trimmed by 0 bases and V by 2 bases; bases with no gene match: 4. Per germline, CDR1 SGDLS and CDR2 YYNGEE. The CDR3 extends over 15 amino acids. The CDR3 loop is CASSVRQGANYGYTF. CDR3 coding DNA: TGTGCCAGCAGCGTCCGACAGGGAGCTAACTATGGCTACACCTTC.

The CDR3 DNA reads TGTGCCAGCAGTTTCCATCGCCGGGACAGGAGCACAGATACGCAGTATTTT. As protein: CASSFHRRDRSTDTQYF. V usage is TRBV28 and J usage is TRBJ2-3, with TRBD1 matching 8 bases. Trimming cost V 3 bases and J 0 bases; bases outside gene matches: 8. Germline V gene data show CDR1 as MDHEN and CDR2 as SYDVKM. This CDR3 has 17 residues.

The V gene is TRBV6-4, the J gene TRBJ2-1; D perhaps matches TRBD2 (6 bases). The CDR3 extends over 14 amino acids. Trimming left V 2 bases short and J 8 bases short, with 13 bases between. CDR1 and CDR2 from the germline V gene are MRHNA and SNTAGT. CDR3 nucleotide sequence: TGTGCCAGCAGTGACAAAGCGGAGGGCGATGAGCAGTTCTTC. Encoded protein: CASSDKAEGDEQFF.

The CDR3 loop is CASRLTVAYEQYF. CDR3 DNA: TGTGCCAGCAGACTTACAGTAGCCTACGAGCAGTACTTC. This chain uses TRBV6-1 with TRBJ2-7; D not resolved. Trimming cost V 6 bases and J 2 bases, with 11 bases left between them. The germline gives CDR1 MNHNS, CDR2 SASEGT. CDR3 length: 13 amino acids.

A single count supports this clone. The rearrangement uses TRBV19 and TRBJ1-3; 9 bases align to TRBD1. The V gene end was trimmed by 5 bases and the J gene end by 0 bases; junction bases not matched to a gene: 11. Germline V gene sequence: CDR1 LNHDA, CDR2 SQIVND (reference sequence). CDR3 length: 18 amino acids. In nucleotides, the CDR3 is TGTGCCAGTAGTTGGGGACAGGGTCGTCTCAGCTCTGGAAACACCATATATTTT. Translation: CASSWGQGRLSSGNTIYF.

The J gene is TRBJ2-7, the V gene TRBV5-4; 10 bases are shared with TRBD1. The CDR3 runs to 16 residues. The germline V gene encodes CDR1 SGHNT and CDR2 YYREEE (reference sequence). The junction had 11 bases not matched to a gene; V was cut back by 2 bases and J by 6 bases. This CDR3 is CASSFLDRGRDIEQYF. For the CDR3, the DNA is TGTGCCAGCAGCTTCTTAGACAGGGGGCGCGATATCGAGCAGTACTTC.

The CDR3 nucleotides read TGCGCCAGCAGCTTGGCCCCGGGCGCGGGAGGAACCTACGAGCAGTACTTC. It yields the protein CASSLAPGAGGTYEQYF. The chain joins TRBV5-1 to TRBJ2-7; 8 nucleotides line up with TRBD2. This CDR3 is 17 amino acids long. Losses at the gene ends were 0 bases for V and 2 bases for J; bases not matched to a gene: 10. Looked up from germline, CDR1 is SGHRS and CDR2 is YFSETQ.

This CDR3 reads CASSPGGLIEQYF. DNA of the CDR3: TGTGCCAGCTCACCAGGAGGACTCATTGAGCAGTACTTC. The chain carries TRBV18 and TRBJ2-7; weak D call: TRBD2 (5 bases). The CDR3 totals 13 residues. Germline values: CDR1 KGHSH, CDR2 LQKENI. V was pared by 2 bases and J by 7 bases, with 12 bases between.

V gene TRBV10-3 combines with J gene TRBJ2-2, with 8 positions matching TRBD2. This CDR3 has 15 residues. J gave up 2 bases and V 3 bases, and 2 bases lay outside the gene matches. Germline CDR1 reads ENHRY; CDR2 reads SYGVKD. CDR3 bases: TGTGCCATCAGTGAAGCGGGGGATAACACCGGGGAGCTGTTTTTT. It codes for CAISEAGDNTGELFF.

This chain links TRBV7-2 with TRBJ1-2; possibly TRBD1 for D (5 bases). The CDR3 covers 14 residues. V gave up 0 bases and J gave up 4 bases, with 9 bases separating them. Germline V gene sequence: CDR1 SGHTA, CDR2 FQGNSA. CDR3 DNA sequence: TGTGCCAGCAGCTTAGCGAGCAGGGCCTATGGCTACACCTTC. It is translated as CASSLASRAYGYTF.

The chain has TRBV7-2 and TRBJ1-6; no clear D. Germline loops: CDR1 SGHTA, CDR2 FQGNSA. This CDR3 is 15 amino acids long. Trimming shortened V by 1 base and J by 7 bases, and 11 bases separated the two germline ends. CDR3 in amino acids: CASSLGPVTNSPLHF. As DNA, the CDR3 is TGTGCCAGCAGCTTAGGCCCGGTGACAAATTCACCCCTCCACTTT. Supplemented by reference TRBV7-2 and TRBJ1-6, the full variable domain reads GAGVSQSPSNKVTEKGKDVELRCDPISGHTALYWYRQSLGQGLEFLIYFQGNSAPDKSGLPSDRFSAERTGGSVSTLTIQRTQQEDSAVYLCASSLGPVTNSPLHFGNGTRLTVT.

The V gene is TRBV7-8, the J gene TRBJ2-1; TRBD2 matches at 7 bases. The CDR3 runs to 15 residues. V gave up 5 bases and J gave up 3 bases; unmatched junction bases: 7. The germline V gene encodes CDR1 SGHVS and CDR2 FQNEAQ. This CDR3 is CASSQDAGDYNEQFF. The CDR3 DNA reads TGTGCCAGCAGCCAAGATGCGGGAGACTACAATGAGCAGTTCTTC.

This chain uses TRBV7-6 with TRBJ1-3; 7 bases are shared with TRBD1. The CDR3 runs to 16 residues. Germline V gene sequence: CDR1 SGHVS, CDR2 FNYEAQ. V dropped 5 bases and J dropped 1; count of bases not matched to a gene: 8. This CDR3 is CASSAPTGRSGNTIYF. As DNA, the CDR3 is TGTGCCAGCAGCGCCCCGACAGGGCGGTCTGGAAACACCATATATTTT.